Detailed here is one T cell receptor beta chain. A library of TCRbeta sequences, prepared with unique molecular identifiers, was generated. TCRdb re-called the PCR reads through MiXCR, storing one row per CDR3 protein. Altogether around 490,000 distinct CDR3 sequences are present, roughly 10% being singletons, with the ten largest covering 12% to 15%. The source of the sample is a study of T-cell reconstitution after alpha-beta-depleted transplantation in children. The clonotype was recovered from a female patient between 2 and 15 years old who had a stem cell transplant for aplastic anemia, so the T cells may come from the graft donor. The material was PBMCs, mostly from graft donor cells, obtained 180 days after TCRalphabeta/CD19-depleted stem cell transplant.

The CDR3 bases are TGTGCCAGCAGCTCGACGTGGGGCGGGAGGGCCAACACCGGGGAGCTGTTTTTT. It yields the protein CASSSTWGGRANTGELFF. This chain connects TRBV11-2 to TRBJ2-2, with TRBD2 matching over 9 bases. V lost 4 bases and J lost 2; bases outside the gene matches: 11. Per the germline V gene, CDR1 is SGHAT and CDR2 is FQNNGV. The CDR3 has 18 residues.